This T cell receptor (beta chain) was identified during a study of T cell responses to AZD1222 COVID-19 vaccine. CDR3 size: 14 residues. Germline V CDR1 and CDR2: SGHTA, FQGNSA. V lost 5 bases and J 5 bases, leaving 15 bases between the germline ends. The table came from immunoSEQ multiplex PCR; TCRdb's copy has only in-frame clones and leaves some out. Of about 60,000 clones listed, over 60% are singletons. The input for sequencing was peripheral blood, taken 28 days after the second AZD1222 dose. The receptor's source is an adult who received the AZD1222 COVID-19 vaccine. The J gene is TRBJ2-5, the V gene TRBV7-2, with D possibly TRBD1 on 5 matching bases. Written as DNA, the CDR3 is TGTGCCAGCAGCCAAGACAGAGGCCACGAGACCCAGTACTTC. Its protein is CASSQDRGHETQYF.